This T cell receptor beta chain came from a study of blood T cells in healthy people across ages. For the second PCR, which ran for about 7 to 11 cycles, a sample-barcoded 5' primer and a J-beta primer mix were used. TCRdb re-analysed the 5' RACE reads in MiXCR, keeping a single row per CDR3 protein. The data contain about 800,000 distinct CDR3 sequences, roughly 60% of them singletons. Trimming took 4 bases from V and 11 from J, leaving 11 bases between them. This CDR3 is 10 amino acids long. Looked up from germline, CDR1 is SQVTM and CDR2 is ANQGSEA. The gene calls are TRBV29-1 and TRBJ1-1; D remains ambiguous. The sample taken for sequencing was blood. The TCR was taken from a man aged 25-40 years in good health. For the CDR3, the DNA is TGCAGCGTTGGCTCTAGTAAGGCTTTCTTT. It translates to CSVGSSKAFF.